This T cell receptor (beta chain) originates from a study of memory CD4+ T cells and cytomegalovirus serostatus. Study background: This sample comes from healthy Belgian adults, eight to ten CMV seropositive, approximately 24 seronegative. Study-level findings and limits: About two fifths of the roughly 150 known CMV-associated TCRbeta sequences appeared in CD4+ memory.

A few counts support this clone. Its antigen is not known. In the source study's methods: Out-of-frame sequences were removed, leaving 2 million to 2.5 million distinct TCRbeta sequences. Produced via immunoSEQ multiplex PCR; TCRdb's table is partial and in-frame only. V, J and clone size are those of that table, while D and trimming were read from the DNA. The repertoire holds roughly 56,000 clones, with more than 75% as singletons. Germline assignment: CDR1 MDHEN and CDR2 SYDVKM. The CDR3 has 15 amino acids. The germline V and J ends were trimmed by 3 bases and 0 bases, with 9 bases remaining between them. Single viable CD3+CD4+CD8-CD45RO+ cells were sorted as the memory CD4+ T cells. Donors' CMV status reflects serum IgG against pp150, pp28, p38, p52.

This receptor was taken from an adult in good health and CMV-seronegative. The sample taken for sequencing was memory CD4+ T cells from blood. The J gene is TRBJ1-3, the V gene TRBV28; tentative D call: TRBD1 (6 bases). The CDR3 region has the DNA TGTGCCAGCAGTTTGGTCAGGGGCTCTGGAAACACCATATATTTT. This gives the protein CASSLVRGSGNTIYF.